A selection of T cell receptor beta chains follows, all from one sample in a study of response to subunit inactivated influenza vaccine. One entry per CDR3 protein results from TCRdb running MiXCR on the RT-PCR reads. The table has around 200,000 distinct CDR3 sequences, 12% seen once. These data also featured in a second study, about T cells expressing NK-cell markers.

The sequenced sample was CD8+ T cells sorted from PBMCs, obtained about 11 days after vaccination. Receptors were obtained from a man aged 50 or older who received an inactivated influenza vaccine. The CDR3 runs from the conserved cysteine through the conserved F or W. Each record gives: clone size, V gene, CDR3 protein. A clone size is listed for some rows: how often the clone was seen (once, few, many), or a class if it is expanded.

>many|TRBV7-2
CASSVSYEQYF
>few|TRBV6-5
CASSYLQGGREQYF
>.|TRBV19
CASSIGLAVHNEQFF
>many|TRBV4-1
CASTLGGEATNEKLFF
>few|TRBV24-1
CATSDQYISGRTDTQYF
>few|TRBV29-1
CSVEGGGGETQYF
>.|TRBV12-3/TRBV12-4
CASSIGTQQYF
>few|TRBV7-9
CASSPPTGVDTGELFF
>.|TRBV6-2/TRBV6-3
CASSPGLAGIYEQYF
>.|TRBV5-5
CASSLITTSESYEQYF
>.|TRBV7-8
CASSLDGGGSYEQYF
>few|TRBV3-1
CASSQPIAGVSTDTQYF
>few|TRBV3-1
CASSQVWEAGNTGELFF
>few|TRBV3-1
CASSRGGGYNEQFF
>few|TRBV6-2/TRBV6-3
CASSTAGVLSNEQFF
>.|TRBV12-3/TRBV12-4
CASSLDRISGNTIYF
>.|TRBV29-1
CSVEDPGQGYEQYF
>many|TRBV5-5
CASSWPIAEQFF
>.|TRBV5-1
CASSLGGAGNSPLHF
>few|TRBV9
CASSVEGDTDTQYF
>few|TRBV19
CASSIYFSYEQYF
>.|TRBV10-2
CASSTGNSYNEQFF